This T cell receptor (beta chain) was identified during a study of T cell responses to AZD1222 COVID-19 vaccine. Study conclusions and caveats: The CD4 TCRs associated with vaccination extended across spike and predominated at 160-218 and 743-854.

Clones were sequenced by immunoSEQ multiplex PCR, and TCRdb holds only the in-frame ones, with some missing. The sample shows some 140,000 clones, under 95% of them seen only once. To note about this clone: The antigen remains undetermined.

Germline assignment: CDR1 SNHLY and CDR2 FYNNEI. The CDR3 is 14 amino acids. Trimming pared 6 bases from V and 1 base from J, leaving 12 bases between. Sequences were derived from peripheral blood, sampled on day 0 of AZD1222 vaccination. The rearrangement links TRBV2 to TRBJ1-1, with D possibly TRBD1 on 6 matching bases. This sequence was found in an adult in good health. The CDR3 bases are TGTGCCAGCAGGATAGGACAGAGGAACACTGAAGCTTTCTTT. This sequence encodes CASRIGQRNTEAFF. Full variable domain (remainder filled in from reference TRBV2 and TRBJ1-1): EPEVTQTPSHQVTQMGQEVILRCVPISNHLYFYWYRQILGQKVEFLVSFYNNEISEKSEIFDDQFSVERPDGSNFTLKIRSTKLEDSAMYFCASRIGQRNTEAFFGQGTRLTVV.